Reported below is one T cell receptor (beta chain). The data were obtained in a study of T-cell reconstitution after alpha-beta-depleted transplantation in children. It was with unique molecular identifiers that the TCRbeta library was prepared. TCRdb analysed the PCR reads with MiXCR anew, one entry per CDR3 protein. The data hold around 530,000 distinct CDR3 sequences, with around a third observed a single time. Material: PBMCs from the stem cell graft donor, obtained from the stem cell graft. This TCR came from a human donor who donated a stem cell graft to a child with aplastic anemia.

The CDR3 here is CATTGLVNTEAFF. The CDR3 region has the DNA TGTGCCACAACAGGACTTGTGAACACTGAAGCTTTCTTT. V usage is TRBV15 and J usage is TRBJ1-1, with D tentatively TRBD1 (5 bases). Trimming stripped 9 bases from V and 0 bases from J, with 11 bases between. This CDR3 is built from 13 residues. Germline V lookup: CDR1 LNHNV, CDR2 YYDKDF (reference sequence).